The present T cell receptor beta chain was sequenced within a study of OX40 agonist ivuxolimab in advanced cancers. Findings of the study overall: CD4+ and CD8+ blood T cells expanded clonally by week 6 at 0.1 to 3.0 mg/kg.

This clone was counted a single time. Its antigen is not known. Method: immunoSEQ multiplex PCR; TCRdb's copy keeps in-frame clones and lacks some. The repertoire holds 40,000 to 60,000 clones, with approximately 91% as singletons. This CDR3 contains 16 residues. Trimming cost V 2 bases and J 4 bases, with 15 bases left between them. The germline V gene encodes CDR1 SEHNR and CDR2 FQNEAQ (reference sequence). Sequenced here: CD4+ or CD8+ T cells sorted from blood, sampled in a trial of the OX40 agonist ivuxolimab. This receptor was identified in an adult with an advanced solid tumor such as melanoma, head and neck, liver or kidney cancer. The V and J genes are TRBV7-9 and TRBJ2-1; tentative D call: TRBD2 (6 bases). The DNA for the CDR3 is TGTGCCAGCAGCTTAAGAGGGATGGGGACTTACAATGAGCAGTTCTTC. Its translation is CASSLRGMGTYNEQFF.